This T cell receptor (beta chain) was recorded in a study of blood T cell repertoires in COVID-19. For the study at large: Both acute and convalescent COVID-19 samples were obtained from the United States, Italy and Spain. The analysed material was cDNA or gDNA that came from T cells, B-cell-depleted T cells, or PBMCs.

The table came from immunoSEQ multiplex PCR; TCRdb's copy has only in-frame clones and leaves some out. The data hold roughly 40,000 clones, with roughly 81% observed a single time. The sequencing sample was made of peripheral blood. This TCR was recovered from an older woman in a cohort sampled during active COVID-19.

CDR3 amino acids: CASSLWFGKRNTIYF. CDR3 DNA sequence: TGTGCCAGCAGCTTGTGGTTCGGGAAAAGAAACACCATATATTTT. This chain links TRBV11-2 with TRBJ1-3; the D is unclear. CDR3 length: 15 residues. V lost 3 bases, J lost 5 bases, and 14 bases lay in between. Germline CDR1 reads SGHAT; CDR2 reads FQNNGV. Variable domain in full (rest from reference TRBV11-2 and TRBJ1-3): EAGVAQSPRYKIIEKRQSVAFWCNPISGHATLYWYQQILGQGPKLLIQFQNNGVVDDSQLPKDRFSAERLKGVDSTLKIQPAKLEDSAVYLCASSLWFGKRNTIYFGEGSWLTVV.